Following are 2 T cell receptor beta chains from one sample sequenced in a study of PD-1 blockade in mismatch repair-deficient tumors (TCRdb year 2017). The library was built by means of the immunoSEQ multiplex PCR assay. TCRdb retrieved this table from immuneACCESS and kept in-frame rearrangements only. Not all clones are present; in checked studies, unresolved V genes account for under half, and no reason is known for the remainder. This sample has 95,000 to 150,000 clones in its table, and roughly nine tenths of those were observed once. 13% of the sample goes to the ten largest clones. The specimen comprised peripheral blood, sampled 44 weeks after starting pembrolizumab. Source of these receptors: an adult with mismatch repair-deficient cancer.

This clone was found once. CDR3 protein: CASSPPGGVAIGTQYF. In DNA, the CDR3 is TGTGCCAGCAGTCCGCCGGGCGGGGTGGCGATAGGGACCCAGTACTTC. V is TRBV27 and J is TRBJ2-5; D is possibly TRBD2 (6 bases). Trimming cost V 5 bases and J 7 bases, with 23 bases left between them. This CDR3 region has 16 residues. The germline V gene has CDR1 MNHEY and CDR2 SMNVEV (reference sequence).

The chain carries TRBV4-1 and TRBJ2-7; 7 positions agree with TRBD2. There are 18 residues in the CDR3. The germline gives CDR1 MGHRA, CDR2 YSYEKL. With 1 base clipped from V and 5 bases from J, the junction kept 17 bases outside the gene matches. Here the CDR3 reads CASSQAPSGGLGSHEQYF. DNA of the CDR3: TGCGCCAGCAGCCAAGCTCCTTCGGGGGGTCTGGGGAGCCACGAGCAGTACTTC.